These 20 T cell receptor beta chains originate from one sample sequenced in a study of T cell repertoires in cytomegalovirus infection. MiXCR was run by TCRdb on the reads, yielding one entry per CDR3 protein. The repertoire includes over 300,000 distinct CDR3 sequences, more than 9% of them detected once, and about 4.5% sits in the top ten. The sample comprised PBMCs. The receptors shown here come from a human donor in good health (CMV status not recorded). Some clones in this sample may be carry-over from other donors' samples.

The chain links TRBV7-3 to TRBJ2-5; D not certain. V lost 1 base and J lost 2, with 11 bases in between. Germline V gene data show CDR1 as SGHTA and CDR2 as FQGTGA. The CDR3 runs to 15 residues. The CDR3 sequence is CASSLKPSRQETQYF. CDR3 nucleotides: TGTGCCAGCAGCTTAAAGCCTAGTCGACAAGAGACCCAGTACTTC. The whole variable domain, remainder taken from reference TRBV7-3 and TRBJ2-5, is GAGVSQTPSNKVTEKGKYVELRCDPISGHTALYWYRQSLGQGPEFLIYFQGTGAADDSGLPNDRFFAVRPEGSVSTLKIQRTERGDSAVYLCASSLKPSRQETQYFGPGTRLLVL.

The chain carries TRBV3-1 and TRBJ2-3; D perhaps matches TRBD1 (6 bases). V was shortened by 2 bases and J by 1 base, with 13 bases between the two germline ends. CDR3 size: 16 residues. Germline loops: CDR1 LGHDT, CDR2 YNNKEL (reference sequence). CDR3 sequence reads: CASSQRRGGGTDTQYF. CDR3 sequence (DNA): TGTGCCAGCAGCCAAAGGAGAGGGGGAGGCACAGATACGCAGTATTTT.

This clonotype was observed at least ten times. The rearrangement uses TRBV5-1 and TRBJ2-7, with unresolved D. The CDR3 has 14 amino acids. Trimming cost V 0 bases and J 1 base, with 8 bases left between them. Germline CDR1 and CDR2: SGHRS and YFSETQ. For the CDR3, the DNA is TGCGCCAGCAGCTTGGAGCGCTCTTCCTACGAGCAGTACTTC. Its translation: CASSLERSSYEQYF. Based on the CDR3 plus reference TRBV5-1 and TRBJ2-7, the full variable domain is KAGVTQTPRYLIKTRGQQVTLSCSPISGHRSVSWYQQTPGQGLQFLFEYFSETQRNKGNFPGRFSGRQFSNSRSEMNVSTLELGDSALYLCASSLERSSYEQYFGPGTRLTVT.

The chain uses TRBV7-6 and TRBJ1-3; 7 nucleotides match TRBD1. The CDR3 is made up of 17 amino acids. V was pared by 1 base and J by 11 bases, with 17 bases of the junction left unmatched. Germline V gene sequence: CDR1 SGHVS, CDR2 FNYEAQ. CDR3 sequence (DNA): TGTGCCAGCAGCTTAGAGCGGACAGGCTTGCTTCGGGAACCCATATATTTT. The encoded protein is CASSLERTGLLREPIYF.

On this clonotype: One end of the junction fails to match germline, which may point to a read error. The V and J genes are TRBV28 and TRBJ1-1; TRBD1 agrees at 9 bases. CDR1 and CDR2 from the germline V gene are MDHEN and SYDVKM. This CDR3 has 13 residues. The CDR3 DNA follows: TGTGCCAGCAGTTTACCGGGACAGGGTGAAGCTTGCTTT. Its translation is CASSLPGQGEACF.

The chain couples TRBV20-1 to TRBJ2-7, with 7 bases matching TRBD1. Germline-derived CDR1 and CDR2 are DFQATT and SNEGSKA (reference sequence). V dropped 6 bases and J dropped 0; count of bases not matched to a gene: 11. The CDR3 is 15 residues long. This CDR3 is CSAPNRGQSSYEQYF. CDR3 nucleotides: TGCAGTGCCCCGAATAGGGGACAGAGCTCCTACGAGCAGTACTTC.

This clonotype was counted many times. The CDR3 spells CASSLWDNPDTEAFF. The DNA of the CDR3 is TGTGCCAGCAGCTTATGGGACAACCCCGACACTGAAGCTTTCTTT. The chain uses TRBV7-2 and TRBJ1-1; possibly TRBD1 for D (6 bases). The length of the CDR3 is 15 residues. The V gene's germline CDR1 is SGHTA and CDR2 FQGNSA. The germline V and J ends were trimmed by 2 bases and 3 bases, with 13 bases remaining between them.

The chain has TRBV12-3 or TRBV12-4 and TRBJ1-6; TRBD1 is a possible D gene (5 bases). V lost 6 bases to trimming and J lost 9 bases, with 15 bases between them. CDR3 size: 14 residues. In DNA form, the CDR3 reads TGTGCCAGCAGGAGTGGGGCCGGCGGTTCACCCCTCCACTTT. This codes for CASRSGAGGSPLHF.

The chain carries TRBV28 and TRBJ1-5; D unclear. The CDR3 length is 13 residues. The V gene lost 10 bases and the J gene lost 2 bases, with 12 bases spanning the gap. CDR1 and CDR2 (germline): MDHEN, SYDVKM. The CDR3 protein is CAIKDPGNQPQHF. Written as DNA, the CDR3 is TGTGCCATCAAGGACCCAGGCAATCAGCCCCAGCATTTT.

Note on this clonotype: The junction shows a germline mismatch at one end, possibly a read error. The J gene is TRBJ2-1, the V gene TRBV29-1; no firm D call. The CDR3 spans 14 residues. Germline CDR1 SQVTM, CDR2 ANQGSEA. The CDR3 loop is CSVEPAISYNEQSF. The CDR3 coding sequence is TGCAGCGTTGAACCGGCGATCTCCTACAATGAGCAGTCCTTC.

The table lists this clonotype with a few counts. The rearrangement uses TRBV25-1 and TRBJ1-4; a weak D match, TRBD1 (5 bases). V lost 8 bases and J lost 10, with 20 bases in between. The CDR3 is 14 residues long. Germline values: CDR1 MGHDK, CDR2 SYGVNS. CDR3 residues: CASAGARDMGKLFF. For the CDR3, the DNA is TGTGCCAGCGCCGGGGCGCGTGATATGGGAAAACTGTTTTTT.

This chain links TRBV2 with TRBJ1-5, with D unclear. Trimming removed 2 bases at V and 1 base at J, with 9 bases between. The CDR3 loop spans 15 amino acids. Germline V lookup: CDR1 SNHLY, CDR2 FYNNEI. The CDR3 here is CASSERGESNQPQHF. CDR3 DNA: TGTGCCAGCAGTGAACGCGGGGAGAGCAATCAGCCCCAGCATTTT.

Ten or more counts support this clonotype. V is TRBV7-8 and J is TRBJ1-2; 7 bases map to TRBD1. The CDR3 consists of 13 residues. Germline-derived CDR1 and CDR2 are SGHVS and FQNEAQ. Trimming cost V 1 base and J 4 bases; bases outside gene matches: 0. This CDR3 is CASSLDRGYGYTF. The CDR3 DNA follows: TGTGCCAGCAGCTTAGACAGGGGCTATGGCTACACCTTC.

This chain joins TRBV11-2 and TRBJ2-5; 7 bases align to TRBD1. Looked up from germline, CDR1 is SGHAT and CDR2 is FQNNGV. This CDR3 region has 15 residues. V lost 5 bases and J lost 6; bases outside the gene matches: 12. The CDR3, as DNA: TGTGCCAGCAGCGATAACTGGACAGGAGGAAAGACCCAGTACTTC. Translated: CASSDNWTGGKTQYF.

There are many counts of this clonotype. The V call is TRBV4-3, the J call TRBJ1-2; D call uncertain. Germline-derived CDR1 and CDR2 are LGHNA and YSLEER. Trimming stripped 0 bases from V and 1 base from J, with 12 bases between. This CDR3 has 16 amino acids. In nucleotides, the CDR3 is TGCGCCAGCAGCCAAGATTTGGAGGGAATTAACTATGGCTACACCTTC. It specifies CASSQDLEGINYGYTF.

This clonotype was seen repeatedly, ten times or more. The chain couples TRBV18 to TRBJ2-7; D gene unclear. V was shortened by 2 bases and J by 1 base, with 9 bases between the two germline ends. The CDR3 spans 14 residues. The germline V gene has CDR1 KGHSH and CDR2 LQKENI. CDR3 residues: CASSPAGSSYEQYF. CDR3 nucleotide sequence: TGTGCCAGCTCACCAGCCGGGTCATCCTACGAGCAGTACTTC.

The chain's CDR3 is CSARDGREVGNTIYF. CDR3 in DNA: TGCAGTGCTAGAGATGGCAGGGAAGTCGGAAACACCATATATTTT. The rearrangement joins TRBV20-1 to TRBJ1-3; D might be TRBD1 (5 bases). V shed 0 bases and J shed 4 bases, with 13 bases lying between them. There are 15 residues in the CDR3. Germline V gene lookup returns CDR1 DFQATT and CDR2 SNEGSKA (reference sequence).

This rearrangement joins TRBV2 to TRBJ1-2; TRBD1 matches at 7 bases. The CDR3 is made up of 12 amino acids. V gave up 7 bases and J gave up 4 bases; unmatched junction bases: 3. Germline CDR1 reads SNHLY; CDR2 reads FYNNEI. The CDR3 is CASTQGVYGYTF. The CDR3 DNA follows: TGTGCCAGCACCCAGGGGGTCTATGGCTACACCTTC.

This clonotype was found many times. This sequence joins TRBV4-3 and TRBJ1-2, with a weak D call TRBD1 (5 bases). The CDR3 spans 15 residues. Trimming removed 0 bases from V and 4 bases from J, with 12 bases in between. Germline V gene lookup returns CDR1 LGHNA and CDR2 YSLEER. The CDR3 DNA sequence: TGCGCCAGCAGCCAAGATCACAGGCATCCCTATGGCTACACCTTC. It encodes CASSQDHRHPYGYTF.

The chain is built from TRBV19 and TRBJ2-1, with D possibly TRBD2 on 7 matching bases. This CDR3 spans 13 amino acids. CDR1 and CDR2 (germline): LNHDA, SQIVND (reference sequence). Trimming stripped 6 bases from V and 6 bases from J, with 12 bases between. The CDR3, as DNA: TGTGCCAGTAGCGGGGGGCGCGTCAATGAGCAGTTCTTC. Its translation is CASSGGRVNEQFF.